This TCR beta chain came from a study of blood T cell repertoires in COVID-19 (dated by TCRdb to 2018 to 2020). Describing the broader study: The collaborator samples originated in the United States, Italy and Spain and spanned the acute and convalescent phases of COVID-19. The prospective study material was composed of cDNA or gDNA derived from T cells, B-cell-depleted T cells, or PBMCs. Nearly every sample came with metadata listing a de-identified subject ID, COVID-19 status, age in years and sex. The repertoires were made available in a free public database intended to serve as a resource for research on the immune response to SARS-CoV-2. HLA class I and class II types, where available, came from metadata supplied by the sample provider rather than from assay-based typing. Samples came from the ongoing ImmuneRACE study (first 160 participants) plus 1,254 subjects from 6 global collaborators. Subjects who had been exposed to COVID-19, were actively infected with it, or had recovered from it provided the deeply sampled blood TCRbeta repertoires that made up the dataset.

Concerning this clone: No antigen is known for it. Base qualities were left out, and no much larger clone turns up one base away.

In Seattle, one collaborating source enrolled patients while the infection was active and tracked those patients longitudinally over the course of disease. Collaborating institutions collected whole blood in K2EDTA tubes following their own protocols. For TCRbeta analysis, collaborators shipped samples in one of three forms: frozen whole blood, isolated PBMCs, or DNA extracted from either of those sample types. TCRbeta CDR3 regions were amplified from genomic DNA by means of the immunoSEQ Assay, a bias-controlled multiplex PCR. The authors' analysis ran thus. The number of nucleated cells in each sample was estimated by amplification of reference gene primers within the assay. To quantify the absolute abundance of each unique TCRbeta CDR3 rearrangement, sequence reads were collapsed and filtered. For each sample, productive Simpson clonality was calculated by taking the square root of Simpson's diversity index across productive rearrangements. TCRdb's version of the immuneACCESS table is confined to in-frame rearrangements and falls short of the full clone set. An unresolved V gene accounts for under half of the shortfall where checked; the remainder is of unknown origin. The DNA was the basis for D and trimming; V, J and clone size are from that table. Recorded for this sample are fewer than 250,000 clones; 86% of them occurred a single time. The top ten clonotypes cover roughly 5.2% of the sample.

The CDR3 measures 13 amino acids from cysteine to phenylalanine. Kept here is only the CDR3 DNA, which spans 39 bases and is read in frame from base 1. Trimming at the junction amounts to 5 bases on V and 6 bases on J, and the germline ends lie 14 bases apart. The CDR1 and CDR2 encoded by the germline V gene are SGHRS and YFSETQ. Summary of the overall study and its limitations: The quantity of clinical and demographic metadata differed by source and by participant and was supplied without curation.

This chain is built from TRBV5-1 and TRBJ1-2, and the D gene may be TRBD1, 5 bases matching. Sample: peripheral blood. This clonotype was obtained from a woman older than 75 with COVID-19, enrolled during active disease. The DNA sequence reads TGCGCCAGCAGACTCGGGGGGACGGATGGCTACACCTTC. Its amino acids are CASRLGGTDGYTF.